The entry below gives a single TCR beta chain sequence along with its context. Under the authors' procedure: From reference gene primer amplification, estimates of nucleated cell counts were derived. The protocol was immunoSEQ multiplex PCR, while the TCRdb copy is restricted to in-frame clones and leaves out a portion. V, J and clone size are taken as reported in that table, and D and trimming were inferred from the DNA itself. The sample holds 150,000 to 200,000 clones; over 75% are singletons and the top ten take 9%. In terms of age and location, participants ranged from roughly 18 to 95 years and lived in roughly 22 US areas. Symptom resolution, clearance, or two negative PCRs marked donors in Cohort 3 as recovered. These data originate in a study of blood T cell repertoires in COVID-19. The wider study: T cells, B-cell-depleted T cells, or PBMCs provided the cDNA or gDNA that served as material.

CDR3 length: 15 residues. Germline V lookup: CDR1 MDHEN, CDR2 SYDVKM. Trimming took 2 bases from V and 2 from J, leaving 10 bases between them. The chain carries TRBV28 and TRBJ1-3; TRBD1 might be the D (5 bases). The TCR was taken from a woman aged 18-35 years who had recovered from COVID-19. Sequencing input: PBMCs or T cells enriched from blood (not recorded which). CDR3 DNA: TGTGCCAGCAGTTTAGGGCAGGGTACTGGAAACACCATATATTTT. This codes for CASSLGQGTGNTIYF.